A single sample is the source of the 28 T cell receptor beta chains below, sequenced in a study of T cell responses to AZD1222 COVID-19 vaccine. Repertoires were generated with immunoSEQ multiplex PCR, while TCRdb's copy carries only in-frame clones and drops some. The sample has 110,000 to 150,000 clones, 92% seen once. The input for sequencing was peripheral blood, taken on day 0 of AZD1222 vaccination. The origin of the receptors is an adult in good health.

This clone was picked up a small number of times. The CDR3 DNA sequence: TGTGCCAGTAGAAGAAGCCGGCCTGGTGAAGCTTTCTTT. It specifies CASRRSRPGEAFF. V usage is TRBV19 and J usage is TRBJ1-1, with D uncertain. Germline-derived CDR1 and CDR2 are LNHDA and SQIVND (reference sequence). V lost 6 bases and J 7 bases, leaving 15 bases between the germline ends. This CDR3 is built from 13 residues.

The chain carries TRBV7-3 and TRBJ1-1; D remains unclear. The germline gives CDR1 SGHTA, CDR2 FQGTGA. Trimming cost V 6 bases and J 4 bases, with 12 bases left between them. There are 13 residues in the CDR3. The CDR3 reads CASSQDSFTEAFF. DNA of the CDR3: TGTGCCAGCAGTCAAGACTCGTTCACTGAAGCTTTCTTT. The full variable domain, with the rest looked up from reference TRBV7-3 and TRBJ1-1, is GAGVSQTPSNKVTEKGKYVELRCDPISGHTALYWYRQSLGQGPEFLIYFQGTGAADDSGLPNDRFFAVRPEGSVSTLKIQRTERGDSAVYLCASSQDSFTEAFFGQGTRLTVV.

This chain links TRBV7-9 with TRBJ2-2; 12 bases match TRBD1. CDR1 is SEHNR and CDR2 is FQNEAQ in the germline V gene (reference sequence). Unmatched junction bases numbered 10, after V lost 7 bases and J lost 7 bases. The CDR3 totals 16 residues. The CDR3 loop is CASTGAGTGGIGELFF. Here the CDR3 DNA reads TGTGCCAGCACCGGGGCCGGGACAGGGGGCATCGGGGAGCTGTTTTTT.

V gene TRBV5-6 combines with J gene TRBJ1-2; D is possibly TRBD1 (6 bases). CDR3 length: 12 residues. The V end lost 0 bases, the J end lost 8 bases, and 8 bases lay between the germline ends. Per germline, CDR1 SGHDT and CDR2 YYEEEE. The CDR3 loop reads CASSLGGRGYTF. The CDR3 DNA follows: TGTGCCAGCAGCTTGGGGGGGCGCGGCTACACCTTC.

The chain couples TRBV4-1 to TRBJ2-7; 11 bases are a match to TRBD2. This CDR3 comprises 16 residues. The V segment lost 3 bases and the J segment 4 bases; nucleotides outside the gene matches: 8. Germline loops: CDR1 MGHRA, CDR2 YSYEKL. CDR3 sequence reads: CASSQGTSGSLYEQYF. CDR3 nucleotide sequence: TGCGCCAGCAGCCAGGGAACTAGCGGGAGTCTGTACGAGCAGTACTTC.

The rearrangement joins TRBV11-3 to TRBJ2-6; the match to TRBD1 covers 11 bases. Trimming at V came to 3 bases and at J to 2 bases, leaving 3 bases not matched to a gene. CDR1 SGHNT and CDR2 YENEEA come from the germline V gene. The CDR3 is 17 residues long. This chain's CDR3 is CASSLGQGDPGANVLTF. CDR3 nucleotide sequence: TGTGCCAGCAGCTTGGGACAGGGGGACCCTGGGGCCAACGTCCTGACTTTC.

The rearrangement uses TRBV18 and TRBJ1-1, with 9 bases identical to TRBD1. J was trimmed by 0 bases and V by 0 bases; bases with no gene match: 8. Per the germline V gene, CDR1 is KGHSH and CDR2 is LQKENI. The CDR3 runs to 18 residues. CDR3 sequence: CASSPPGQGMGMNTEAFF. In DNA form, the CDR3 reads TGTGCCAGCTCACCACCGGGACAGGGAATGGGCATGAACACTGAAGCTTTCTTT.

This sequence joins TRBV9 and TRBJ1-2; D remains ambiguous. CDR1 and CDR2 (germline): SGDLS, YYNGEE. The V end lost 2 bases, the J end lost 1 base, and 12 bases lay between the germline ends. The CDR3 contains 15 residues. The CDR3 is CASSVSDGLNYGYTF. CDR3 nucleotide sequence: TGTGCCAGCAGCGTCTCGGACGGACTTAACTATGGCTACACCTTC.

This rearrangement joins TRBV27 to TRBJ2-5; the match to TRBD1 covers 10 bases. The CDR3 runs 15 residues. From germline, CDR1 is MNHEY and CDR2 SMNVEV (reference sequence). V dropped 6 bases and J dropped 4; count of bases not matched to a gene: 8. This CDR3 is CASRWTGQGRETQYF. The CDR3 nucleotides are TGTGCCAGCAGATGGACGGGACAGGGGCGAGAGACCCAGTACTTC.

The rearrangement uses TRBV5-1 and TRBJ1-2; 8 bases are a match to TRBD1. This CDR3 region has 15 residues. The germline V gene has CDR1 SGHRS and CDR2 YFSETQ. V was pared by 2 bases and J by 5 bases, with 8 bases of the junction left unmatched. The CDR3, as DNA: TGCGCCAGCAGCTTCAGGGGGCCAGTACGGTATGGCTACACCTTC. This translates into CASSFRGPVRYGYTF. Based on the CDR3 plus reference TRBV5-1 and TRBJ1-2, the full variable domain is KAGVTQTPRYLIKTRGQQVTLSCSPISGHRSVSWYQQTPGQGLQFLFEYFSETQRNKGNFPGRFSGRQFSNSRSEMNVSTLELGDSALYLCASSFRGPVRYGYTFGSGTRLTVV.

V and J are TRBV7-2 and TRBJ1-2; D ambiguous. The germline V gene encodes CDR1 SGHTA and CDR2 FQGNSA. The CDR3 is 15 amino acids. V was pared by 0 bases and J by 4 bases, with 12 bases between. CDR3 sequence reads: CASSLARASGYGYTF. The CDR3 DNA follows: TGTGCCAGCAGCTTAGCGCGCGCCAGCGGCTATGGCTACACCTTC.

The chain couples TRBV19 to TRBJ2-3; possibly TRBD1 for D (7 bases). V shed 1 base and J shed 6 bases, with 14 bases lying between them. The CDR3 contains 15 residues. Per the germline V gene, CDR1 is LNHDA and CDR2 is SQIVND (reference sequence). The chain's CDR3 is CASSIADREADTQYF. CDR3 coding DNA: TGTGCCAGTAGTATAGCAGACAGGGAGGCCGATACGCAGTATTTT.

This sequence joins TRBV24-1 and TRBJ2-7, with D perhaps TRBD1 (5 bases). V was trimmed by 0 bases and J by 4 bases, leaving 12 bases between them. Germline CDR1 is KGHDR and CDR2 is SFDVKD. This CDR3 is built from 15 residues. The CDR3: CATSDLPRASYEQYF. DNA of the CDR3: TGTGCCACCAGTGATTTGCCCAGGGCATCTTACGAGCAGTACTTC.

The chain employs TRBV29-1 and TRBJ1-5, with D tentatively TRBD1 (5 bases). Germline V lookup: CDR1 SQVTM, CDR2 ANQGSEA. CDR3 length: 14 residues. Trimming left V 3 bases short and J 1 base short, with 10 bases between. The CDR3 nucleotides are TGCAGCGTTGACGGGGGGACGAGCAATCAGCCCCAGCATTTT. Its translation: CSVDGGTSNQPQHF.

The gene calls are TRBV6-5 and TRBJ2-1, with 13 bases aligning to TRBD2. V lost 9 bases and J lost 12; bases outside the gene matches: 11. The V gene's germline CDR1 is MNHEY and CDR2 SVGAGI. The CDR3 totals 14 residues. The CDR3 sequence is CASTPGLAGLGQFF. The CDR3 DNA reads TGTGCCAGTACCCCGGGACTAGCGGGGTTGGGGCAGTTCTTC.

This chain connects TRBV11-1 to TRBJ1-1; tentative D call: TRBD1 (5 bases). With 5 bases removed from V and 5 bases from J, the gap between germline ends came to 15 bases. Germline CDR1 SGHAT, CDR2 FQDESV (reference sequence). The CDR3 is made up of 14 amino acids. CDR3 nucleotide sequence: TGTGCCAGCAGCCTAGGGAGCAGGGAAACTGAAGCTTTCTTT. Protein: CASSLGSRETEAFF.

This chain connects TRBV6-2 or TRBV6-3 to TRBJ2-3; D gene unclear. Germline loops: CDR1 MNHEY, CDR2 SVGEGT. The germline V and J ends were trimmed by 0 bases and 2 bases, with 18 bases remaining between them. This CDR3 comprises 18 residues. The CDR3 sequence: CASSYSILLESNTDTQYF. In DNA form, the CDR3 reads TGTGCCAGCAGTTACTCGATCTTGTTGGAATCAAACACAGATACGCAGTATTTT.

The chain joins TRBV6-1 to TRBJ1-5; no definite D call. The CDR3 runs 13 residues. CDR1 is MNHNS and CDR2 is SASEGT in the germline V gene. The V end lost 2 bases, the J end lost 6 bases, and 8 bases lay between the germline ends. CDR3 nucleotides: TGTGCCAGCAGTGAACAATCTTTTCAGCCCCAGCATTTT. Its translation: CASSEQSFQPQHF.

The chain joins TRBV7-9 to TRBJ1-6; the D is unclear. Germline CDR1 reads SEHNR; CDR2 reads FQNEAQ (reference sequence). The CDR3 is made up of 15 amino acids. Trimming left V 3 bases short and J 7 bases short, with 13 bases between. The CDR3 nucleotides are TGTGCCAGCAGCTTCTCTCGGGTTCAGAATTCACCCCTCCACTTT. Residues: CASSFSRVQNSPLHF.

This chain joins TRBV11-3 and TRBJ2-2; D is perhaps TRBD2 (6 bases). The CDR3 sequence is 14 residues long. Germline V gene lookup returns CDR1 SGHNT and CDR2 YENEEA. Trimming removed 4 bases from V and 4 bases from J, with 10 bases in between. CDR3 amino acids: CASSYLSGTGELFF. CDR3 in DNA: TGTGCCAGCAGCTACCTTAGCGGCACCGGGGAGCTGTTTTTT.

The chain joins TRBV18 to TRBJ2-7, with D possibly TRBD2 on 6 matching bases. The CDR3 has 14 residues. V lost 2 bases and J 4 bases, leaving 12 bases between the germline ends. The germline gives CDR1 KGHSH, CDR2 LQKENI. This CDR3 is CASSPARGRYEQYF. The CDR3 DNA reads TGTGCCAGCTCACCAGCTCGAGGGAGGTACGAGCAGTACTTC.

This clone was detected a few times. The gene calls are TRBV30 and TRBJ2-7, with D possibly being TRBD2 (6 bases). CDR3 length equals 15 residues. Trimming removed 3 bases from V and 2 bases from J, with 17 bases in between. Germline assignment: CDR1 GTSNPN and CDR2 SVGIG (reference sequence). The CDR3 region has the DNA TGTGCCTGGAGCCCGTTCAGCGGGTTCACCTACGAGCAGTACTTC. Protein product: CAWSPFSGFTYEQYF.

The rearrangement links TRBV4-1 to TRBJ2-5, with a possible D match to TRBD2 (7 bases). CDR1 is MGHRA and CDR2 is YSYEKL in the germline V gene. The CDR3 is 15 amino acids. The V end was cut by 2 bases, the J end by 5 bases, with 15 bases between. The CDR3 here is CASSQWGRESETQYF. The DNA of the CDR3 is TGCGCCAGCAGCCAATGGGGGCGGGAGTCGGAGACCCAGTACTTC.

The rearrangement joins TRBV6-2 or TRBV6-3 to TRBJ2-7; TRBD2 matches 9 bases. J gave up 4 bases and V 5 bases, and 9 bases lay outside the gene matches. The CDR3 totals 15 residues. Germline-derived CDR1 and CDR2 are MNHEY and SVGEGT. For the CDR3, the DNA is TGTGCCAGCAGTAAATCCGGGACTAGCTTGTACGAGCAGTACTTC. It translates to CASSKSGTSLYEQYF.

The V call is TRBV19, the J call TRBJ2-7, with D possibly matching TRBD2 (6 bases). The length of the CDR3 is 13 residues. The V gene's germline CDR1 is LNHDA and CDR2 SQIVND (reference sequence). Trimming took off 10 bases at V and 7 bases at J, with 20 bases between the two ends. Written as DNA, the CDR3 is TGTGCCACAACTAGCTCTACGGCAGGGGAGCAGTACTTC. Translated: CATTSSTAGEQYF.

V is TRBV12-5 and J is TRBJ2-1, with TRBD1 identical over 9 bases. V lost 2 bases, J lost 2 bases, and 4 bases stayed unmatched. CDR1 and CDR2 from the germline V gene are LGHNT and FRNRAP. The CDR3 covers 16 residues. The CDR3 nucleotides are TGTGCTAGTGGTTTGACCCGGGACAGGGCCTACAATGAGCAGTTCTTC. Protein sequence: CASGLTRDRAYNEQFF.

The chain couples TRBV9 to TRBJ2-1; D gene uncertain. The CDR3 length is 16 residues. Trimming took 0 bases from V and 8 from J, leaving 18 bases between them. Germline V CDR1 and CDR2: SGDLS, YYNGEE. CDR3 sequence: CASSVGHATRVDEQFF. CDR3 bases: TGTGCCAGCAGCGTAGGCCACGCGACGAGAGTCGATGAGCAGTTCTTC.

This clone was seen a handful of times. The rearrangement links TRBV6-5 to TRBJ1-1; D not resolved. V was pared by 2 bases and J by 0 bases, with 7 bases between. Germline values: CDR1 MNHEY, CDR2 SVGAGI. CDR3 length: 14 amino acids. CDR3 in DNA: TGTGCCAGCAGTTACGAAGGCCTGAACACTGAAGCTTTCTTT. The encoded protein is CASSYEGLNTEAFF.